The clone carrying this T cell receptor (beta chain) turned up a few times. With V trimmed by 6 bases and J by 4 bases, 3 bases remained unmatched. Germline values: CDR1 ENHRY, CDR2 SYGVKD. This CDR3 has 13 residues. The data derive from a study of T cell clones after liver transplantation. Study-wide background: TCRbeta sequencing after a pre-transplant mixed lymphocyte reaction identified graft-donor-reactive clones, later tracked in post-transplant blood. Blood was drawn pre-transplant, before withdrawal, and after full or failed withdrawal. Without induction therapy, subjects received standard immunosuppression until 12-24 months post-transplant.

TCRdb's copy holds only in-frame clones and misses some; the assay was immunoSEQ multiplex PCR. The repertoire includes tens of thousands of clones, about 81% of them detected once, and over 7% sits in the top ten. The TCR originated in a human donor who received a liver transplant. The rearrangement uses TRBV10-3 and TRBJ2-5, with 9 bases fitting TRBD2. The material sequenced was CD4+ T cells from blood, taken before liver transplant. CDR3: CAISPRGGETQYF. The DNA of the CDR3 is TGTGCCATCAGCCCGCGGGGGGGAGAGACCCAGTACTTC.